This T cell receptor (beta chain) was sequenced for a study of blood T cell repertoires in COVID-19. The overall study: COVID-19 samples collected from the United States, Italy and Spain covered acute and convalescent phases. PBMCs, B-cell-depleted T cells, or T cells provided the cDNA or gDNA that made up the material.

Original processing notes: Scientists estimated how many nucleated cells there were by amplifying reference gene primers. Here immunoSEQ multiplex PCR was the method, and the copy in TCRdb shows in-frame clones only, minus some. Clone size and V and J calls were adopted from that table, with D and trimming inferred from the DNA. This sample has tens of thousands of clones, with about 83% found just once. This CDR3 is 15 amino acids long. Germline V gene sequence: CDR1 MDHEN, CDR2 SYDVKM. Unmatched junction bases numbered 8, after V lost 6 bases and J lost 4 bases. This chain uses TRBV28 with TRBJ2-5; 10 bases align to TRBD1. Sample: peripheral blood. The sequence derives from a human donor in a cohort sampled during active COVID-19. In nucleotides, the CDR3 is TGTGCCAGCAGGCGAGCGACAGGGGGCGCAGAGACCCAGTACTTC. Encoded protein: CASRRATGGAETQYF.